A single sample is the source of the 32 T cell receptor beta chains below, sequenced in a study of blood T cells in healthy people across ages. A second about 6 to 12 cycle PCR used barcoded and J-beta primers. TCRdb processed the 5' RACE reads anew with MiXCR; each CDR3 protein has one entry. Here the sample spans roughly 1,800,000 distinct CDR3 sequences, about 50% being singletons. Sequencing was done on a sample of blood. These receptors were collected from a woman in her 40s in good health.

Details on this clonotype: A read error is the likely source, as a far larger clone sits one nucleotide away. The J gene is TRBJ2-6, the V gene TRBV15; D is ambiguous. Germline lookup yields CDR1 LNHNV and CDR2 YYDKDF (reference sequence). The V end lost 5 bases, the J end lost 0 bases, and 2 bases lay between the germline ends. The CDR3 extends over 13 amino acids. CDR3 sequence reads: CATSLSGANVLTF. CDR3 in DNA: TGTGCCACCAGCCTCTCTGGGGCCAACGTCCTGACTTTC.

The genes are TRBV6-2 or TRBV6-3 and TRBJ2-1, with 7 bases matching TRBD1. The germline gives CDR1 MNHEY, CDR2 SVGEGT. J gave up 6 bases and V 5 bases, and 7 bases lay outside the gene matches. The CDR3 extends over 14 amino acids. The CDR3 nucleotides are TGTGCCAGCAGTAGACAGGGTCCTACCAATGAGCAGTTCTTC. It encodes CASSRQGPTNEQFF.

In its sample, this clonotype was seen a few times. The chain carries TRBV20-1 and TRBJ2-1; TRBD2 is a possible D gene (6 bases). This CDR3 has 12 amino acids. Germline-derived CDR1 and CDR2 are DFQATT and SNEGSKA (reference sequence). The germline V and J ends were trimmed by 6 bases and 8 bases, with 14 bases remaining between them. The CDR3 is CSALTSYHEQFF. Here the CDR3 DNA reads TGCAGTGCCCTGACTAGTTACCATGAGCAGTTCTTC.

This clonotype was observed a single time. The gene calls are TRBV25-1 and TRBJ1-2; tentative D call: TRBD1 (6 bases). The CDR3 has 14 residues. Per germline, CDR1 MGHDK and CDR2 SYGVNS. With 3 bases removed from V and 4 bases from J, the gap between germline ends came to 12 bases. The CDR3 is CASSDTGRVYGYTF. The CDR3 DNA follows: TGTGCCAGCAGTGATACAGGGAGGGTCTATGGCTACACCTTC.

The chain couples TRBV4-3 to TRBJ2-1; 10 bases are a match to TRBD2. Germline V CDR1 and CDR2: LGHNA, YSLEER. After removal of 0 bases from V and 8 bases from J, the junction contained 7 bases not matched to a gene. The CDR3 runs 16 residues. The CDR3 spells CASSQDGLADRDEQFF. In nucleotides, the CDR3 is TGCGCCAGCAGCCAAGACGGACTAGCGGACCGCGATGAGCAGTTCTTC.

Remarks on this clonotype: Being one base from a much bigger clone, this may be a read error. V is TRBV15 and J is TRBJ2-5; D is possibly TRBD1 (5 bases). CDR1 is LNHNV and CDR2 is YYDKDF in the germline V gene (reference sequence). V gave up 0 bases and J gave up 5 bases, with 13 bases separating them. This CDR3 is built from 15 residues. This CDR3 is CATSRDRQGLETQYF. For the CDR3, the DNA is TGTGCCACCAGCAGAGATCGGCAGGGTTTGGAGACCCAGTACTTC. Looking up the rest from reference TRBV15 and TRBJ2-5 gives the full variable domain: DAMVIQNPRYQVTQFGKPVTLSCSQTLNHNVMYWYQQKSSQAPKLLFHYYDKDFNNEADTPDNFQSRRPNTSFCFLDIRSPGLGDTAMYLCATSRDRQGLETQYFGPGTRLLVL.

A few counts support this clonotype. V usage is TRBV7-9 and J usage is TRBJ2-5; the match to TRBD2 covers 8 bases. This CDR3 contains 18 residues. Germline V CDR1 and CDR2: SEHNR, FQNEAQ (reference sequence). V trimming: 5 bases; J trimming: 5 bases; junction bases outside the gene matches: 19. The CDR3 region is CASSPRPGLGPMRETQYF. The CDR3 DNA reads as TGTGCCAGCAGCCCTCGGCCGGGACTAGGTCCAATGAGGGAGACCCAGTACTTC.

This chain joins TRBV4-3 and TRBJ2-4; 7 bases are a match to TRBD1. The last part of the DNA fits TRBJ2-7 better; the J call may be wrong. The CDR3 extends over 15 amino acids. Germline CDR1 LGHNA, CDR2 YSLEER. The CDR3 coding sequence is TGCGCCAGCAGCCAGGGTAGCGACAGGGCGAGCGAGCAGTACTTC. Translation: CASSQGSDRASEQYF.

The gene calls are TRBV5-1 and TRBJ2-1; 11 bases line up with TRBD2. Germline loops: CDR1 SGHRS, CDR2 YFSETQ. The trim removed 4 bases at V and 10 bases at J, leaving 16 bases unmatched. The CDR3 totals 17 residues. In DNA form, the CDR3 reads TGCGCCAGCAGCCCGGAAGGTAGCGGGGGGGCAACAAAGGAGCAGTTCTTC. Translating gives CASSPEGSGGATKEQFF.

The chain is built from TRBV7-2 and TRBJ2-5; D is undetermined. Germline CDR1 reads SGHTA; CDR2 reads FQGNSA. Trimming took off 9 bases at V and 5 bases at J, with 16 bases between the two ends. This CDR3 comprises 13 residues. The CDR3 protein is CASTSRPGETQYF. The DNA for the CDR3 is TGTGCCAGTACTTCGAGACCCGGGGAGACCCAGTACTTC.

This sequence joins TRBV29-1 and TRBJ2-4; the D gene is possibly TRBD2 (5 bases). Germline V gene lookup returns CDR1 SQVTM and CDR2 ANQGSEA. The CDR3 runs 14 residues. Trimming shortened V by 4 bases and J by 0 bases, and 10 bases separated the two germline ends. The CDR3 sequence is CSVVRDGAKNIQYF. The CDR3 nucleotides read TGCAGCGTTGTGAGGGATGGAGCCAAAAACATTCAGTACTTC.

This clonotype was recorded a few times. The chain carries TRBV20-1 and TRBJ1-2, with a tentative D call TRBD1 (6 bases). Trimming pared 3 bases from V and 8 bases from J, leaving 25 bases between. Germline V gene lookup returns CDR1 DFQATT and CDR2 SNEGSKA (reference sequence). The CDR3 runs to 16 residues. CDR3 sequence reads: CSASAPGQGRAGGYTF. The DNA of the CDR3 is TGCAGTGCTAGTGCTCCGGGCCAGGGGAGGGCCGGGGGCTACACCTTC.

The chain carries TRBV25-1 and TRBJ2-7, with TRBD2 matching over 10 bases. CDR3 length equals 17 residues. V trimming: 0 bases; J trimming: 3 bases; junction bases outside the gene matches: 8. CDR1 is MGHDK, CDR2 SYGVNS, per germline. CDR3 loop: CASSEYASGGKDYEQYF. The CDR3 nucleotides are TGTGCCAGCAGTGAATACGCTAGCGGGGGTAAGGACTACGAGCAGTACTTC.

The V gene is TRBV28, the J gene TRBJ2-7; the match to TRBD1 covers 8 bases. Germline CDR1 MDHEN, CDR2 SYDVKM. The CDR3 totals 13 residues. J was trimmed by 7 bases and V by 4 bases; bases with no gene match: 6. Here the CDR3 DNA reads TGTGCCAGCAGTTACCCCGGGACAGGAGAGCAGTACTTC. Translation: CASSYPGTGEQYF.

The rearrangement joins TRBV12-3 or TRBV12-4 to TRBJ2-2; D remains unclear. This CDR3 has 16 amino acids. V dropped 3 bases and J dropped 1 base, with 12 bases sitting between them. The CDR3 DNA reads TGTGCCAGCAGTTTCATCAGATTAATGAACACCGGGGAGCTGTTTTTT. This sequence encodes CASSFIRLMNTGELFF.

The chain recombines TRBV4-2 with TRBJ2-5; maybe TRBD2 (5 bases). The V end lost 0 bases, the J end lost 11 bases, and 16 bases lay between the germline ends. The CDR3 is 14 residues long. The germline V gene encodes CDR1 LGHNA and CDR2 YNFKEQ. The CDR3 bases are TGTGCCAGCAGCCAAGATACCGAGGGTAATGAGCAGTACTTC. It specifies CASSQDTEGNEQYF.

This clonotype has more than one count but fewer than ten. V is TRBV4-1 and J is TRBJ1-2; the D gene is possibly TRBD1 (6 bases). The CDR3 is made up of 13 amino acids. V was clipped by 6 bases and J by 3 bases, with 11 bases between them. Germline-derived CDR1 and CDR2 are MGHRA and YSYEKL. CDR3 in amino acids: CASRRGGDYGYTF. The CDR3 coding sequence is TGCGCCAGCAGACGCGGGGGCGACTATGGCTACACCTTC.

This clonotype came up a few times. The chain employs TRBV29-1 and TRBJ2-5; D possibly corresponds to TRBD1 (5 bases). The CDR3 runs to 15 residues. The V gene's germline CDR1 is SQVTM and CDR2 ANQGSEA. V gave up 4 bases and J gave up 2 bases, with 17 bases separating them. The CDR3 loop reads CSVGFSVDRQETQYF. The CDR3 nucleotides are TGCAGCGTTGGGTTCTCGGTAGACAGACAAGAGACCCAGTACTTC.

This clonotype was seen a handful of times. The chain is built from TRBV29-1 and TRBJ2-7; 10 bases agree with TRBD2. The CDR3 consists of 13 residues. Germline loops: CDR1 SQVTM, CDR2 ANQGSEA. V shed 6 bases and J 7 bases; nucleotides not matched to a gene: 9. CDR3 DNA sequence: TGCAGCGTCGGTGGGCTAGCGGGGGATGAGCAGTACTTC. Translation: CSVGGLAGDEQYF.

This clonotype was detected a few times. The chain employs TRBV6-6 and TRBJ2-7, with 7 bases identical to TRBD2. The trim removed 2 bases at V and 7 bases at J, leaving 5 bases unmatched. The germline V gene has CDR1 MNHNY and CDR2 SVGAGI (reference sequence). The CDR3 loop spans 13 amino acids. CDR3 region: CASSYPQGGEQYF. As DNA, the CDR3 is TGTGCCAGCAGTTACCCCCAGGGAGGGGAGCAGTACTTC.

CDR3 region: CASSYSGFGDNEQFF. In DNA form, the CDR3 reads TGTGCCAGCAGTTACTCAGGGTTCGGTGACAATGAGCAGTTCTTC. The V gene is TRBV6-6, the J gene TRBJ2-1; D is undetermined. This CDR3 comprises 15 residues. Germline assignment: CDR1 MNHNY and CDR2 SVGAGI (reference sequence). V shed 0 bases and J shed 5 bases, with 11 bases lying between them.

The chain has TRBV5-1 and TRBJ2-1, with 7 bases lining up with TRBD1. Trimming took 6 bases from V and 6 from J; bases not matched to a gene: 9. The V gene's germline CDR1 is SGHRS and CDR2 YFSETQ. The CDR3 extends over 14 amino acids. The CDR3 reads CASIPGQSSNEQFF. The DNA of the CDR3 is TGCGCCAGCATCCCGGGACAGAGCAGCAATGAGCAGTTCTTC.

In its sample, this clonotype was seen a few times. The chain uses TRBV15 and TRBJ2-1; 13 positions agree with TRBD2. This CDR3 has 13 residues. The V segment lost 9 bases and the J segment 7 bases; nucleotides outside the gene matches: 3. The V gene's germline CDR1 is LNHNV and CDR2 YYDKDF (reference sequence). Here the CDR3 reads CATKLAGGNEQFF. CDR3 nucleotide sequence: TGTGCCACGAAACTAGCGGGAGGGAATGAGCAGTTCTTC.

With regard to this clonotype: An end of the junction differs from the germline gene, which may be a read error. The rearrangement uses TRBV6-2 or TRBV6-3 and TRBJ1-2; perhaps TRBD1 as D (5 bases). The CDR3 is made up of 15 amino acids. Germline V gene data show CDR1 as MNHEY and CDR2 as SVGEGT. CDR3 DNA sequence: TGTGCCAGTAGTTACCAGAGGGGCTCTAACTATGGCTACACCTTC. Its protein product is CASSYQRGSNYGYTF.

This clonotype occurred a few times. The V gene is TRBV20-1, the J gene TRBJ2-3; tentatively, D is TRBD1 or TRBD2 (5 bases each). The CDR3 runs 14 residues. V lost 2 bases to trimming and J lost 4 bases, with 13 bases between them. From germline, CDR1 is DFQATT and CDR2 SNEGSKA (reference sequence). The CDR3 loop is CSARKGTEPDTQYF. CDR3 coding DNA: TGCAGTGCTAGAAAAGGGACCGAACCAGATACGCAGTATTTT.

This chain links TRBV6-2 or TRBV6-3 with TRBJ2-1; 8 bases line up with TRBD1. The closer fit of TRBJ2-7 to the DNA end suggests the J call may be wrong. Germline CDR1 and CDR2: MNHEY and SVGEGT. The length of the CDR3 is 13 residues. The CDR3 region is CASNRQGNYEQYF. CDR3 nucleotides: TGTGCCAGCAATAGACAGGGGAACTACGAGCAGTACTTC.

The chain employs TRBV20-1 and TRBJ2-7; a possible D gene is TRBD2 (6 bases). With the DNA end fitting TRBJ2-5 better, the J assignment may be wrong. The CDR3 totals 14 residues. CDR1 DFQATT and CDR2 SNEGSKA come from the germline V gene (reference sequence). The CDR3 DNA reads as TGCAGTGCTAGAGATGGCGGGGCAGGGGAGACCCAGTACTTC. Protein: CSARDGGAGETQYF.

The chain has TRBV2 and TRBJ1-2; unclear D gene. From germline, CDR1 is SNHLY and CDR2 FYNNEI. This CDR3 has 15 residues. V was trimmed by 4 bases and J by 2 bases, leaving 14 bases between them. CDR3 nucleotide sequence: TGTGCCAGCAGTGTAGACCGGGTCACGAACTATGGCTACACCTTC. Translation gives CASSVDRVTNYGYTF.

The chain couples TRBV7-2 to TRBJ2-3, with 9 bases identical to TRBD2. The V gene end was trimmed by 5 bases and the J gene end by 3 bases; junction bases not matched to a gene: 9. This CDR3 region has 16 residues. The V gene's germline CDR1 is SGHTA and CDR2 FQGNSA. CDR3 nucleotide sequence: TGTGCCAGCAGCCTCGTAGCGGGGGCGGTGACAGATACGCAGTATTTT. Translating it yields CASSLVAGAVTDTQYF.

This clonotype was seen a few times. This sequence joins TRBV4-1 and TRBJ2-3, with 12 positions matching TRBD2. V lost 0 bases, J lost 0 bases, and 4 bases stayed unmatched. Germline CDR1 and CDR2: MGHRA and YSYEKL. The CDR3 loop spans 18 amino acids. This chain's CDR3 is CASSQEQTSGGSTDTQYF. The CDR3 DNA is TGCGCCAGCAGCCAAGAGCAGACTAGCGGGGGTAGCACAGATACGCAGTATTTT.

The rearrangement joins TRBV25-1 to TRBJ2-7; D tentatively reads TRBD1 or TRBD2 (5 bases each). Trimming shortened V by 2 bases and J by 4 bases, and 18 bases separated the two germline ends. CDR1 MGHDK and CDR2 SYGVNS come from the germline V gene. This CDR3 is built from 16 residues. The DNA of the CDR3 is TGTGCCAGCAGTGAAGAAACCGGGACGGAGACATACGAGCAGTACTTC. It yields the protein CASSEETGTETYEQYF.

This chain joins TRBV4-3 and TRBJ2-3, with 9 bases matching TRBD2. Germline loops: CDR1 LGHNA, CDR2 YSLEER. V was pared by 1 base and J by 2 bases, with 4 bases of the junction left unmatched. This CDR3 region has 16 residues. CDR3 sequence reads: CASSQASGGNTDTQYF. The CDR3 DNA reads TGCGCCAGCAGCCAAGCGAGCGGGGGGAACACAGATACGCAGTATTTT.